The 15 T cell receptor beta chains presented below share a single source sample, sequenced in a study of cytomegalovirus exposure and HLA in healthy donors. The study ran its PCR with 60 Vbeta and 13 Jbeta primers. Assay: immunoSEQ multiplex PCR; the TCRdb copy retains only in-frame clones and omits some. The table records around 64,000 clones, around three quarters of them present only once. The sample comprised PBMCs. These receptors originate from a man aged 18-30 years in good health and CMV-seropositive.

This sequence joins TRBV29-1 and TRBJ2-1; D uncertain. The length of the CDR3 is 12 residues. Germline V gene lookup returns CDR1 SQVTM and CDR2 ANQGSEA. V was clipped by 3 bases and J by 3 bases, with 6 bases between them. The CDR3 spells CSVDLGYNEQFF. Here the CDR3 DNA reads TGCAGCGTTGATCTAGGCTACAATGAGCAGTTCTTC.

The chain combines TRBV30 with TRBJ1-2; 9 bases match TRBD1. The ends lost 5 bases at V and 7 bases at J; junction bases unmatched: 5. This CDR3 region has 12 residues. Germline V lookup: CDR1 GTSNPN, CDR2 SVGIG (reference sequence). CDR3 protein: CAWATGGGGYTF. CDR3 DNA: TGTGCCTGGGCGACAGGGGGTGGTGGCTACACCTTC.

In its sample, this clone was seen once. The V and J genes are TRBV2 and TRBJ2-7, with TRBD1 matching 9 bases. Germline lookup yields CDR1 SNHLY and CDR2 FYNNEI. This CDR3 is 14 amino acids long. V gave up 6 bases and J gave up 4 bases; unmatched junction bases: 7. The CDR3 DNA reads TGTGCCAGCAGAGCGGGACAGGGTTTGTACGAGCAGTACTTC. Its translation: CASRAGQGLYEQYF. Looking up the rest from reference TRBV2 and TRBJ2-7 gives the full variable domain: EPEVTQTPSHQVTQMGQEVILRCVPISNHLYFYWYRQILGQKVEFLVSFYNNEISEKSEIFDDQFSVERPDGSNFTLKIRSTKLEDSAMYFCASRAGQGLYEQYFGPGTRLTVT.

This chain connects TRBV6-1 to TRBJ1-5; a weak D match, TRBD1 (5 bases). With 5 bases removed from V and 0 bases from J, the gap between germline ends came to 8 bases. Germline-derived CDR1 and CDR2 are MNHNS and SASEGT. The CDR3 contains 14 residues. DNA for the CDR3: TGTGCCAGCAGTCTAGACAGTAGCAATCAGCCCCAGCATTTT. Translated: CASSLDSSNQPQHF.

The V and J genes are TRBV29-1 and TRBJ2-7; a weak D match, TRBD1 (6 bases). The CDR3 extends over 15 amino acids. Between the trimmed V and J ends, which lost 0 bases and 3 bases, there was a span of 15 bases. Germline values: CDR1 SQVTM, CDR2 ANQGSEA. The CDR3 spells CSVEDGAGAGYEQYF. The CDR3 nucleotides read TGCAGCGTTGAAGATGGCGCAGGGGCAGGCTACGAGCAGTACTTC.

The chain couples TRBV30 to TRBJ2-5; D is uncertain. Trimming left V 8 bases short and J 4 bases short, with 17 bases between. Germline V gives CDR1 GTSNPN, CDR2 SVGIG (reference sequence). This CDR3 comprises 13 residues. The CDR3 bases are TGTGCCGGTCAGACTCCGTTCCTAGAGACCCAGTACTTC. Translation: CAGQTPFLETQYF.

The rearrangement uses TRBV29-1 and TRBJ2-5; 13 nucleotides line up with TRBD2. The length of the CDR3 is 15 residues. Trimming removed 0 bases from V and 5 bases from J; junction bases left unmatched: 3. Per the germline V gene, CDR1 is SQVTM and CDR2 is ANQGSEA. The DNA for the CDR3 is TGCAGCGTTGAAGATGCGACTAGCGGGGGGGAGACCCAGTACTTC. It translates to CSVEDATSGGETQYF.

The chain carries TRBV2 and TRBJ2-1; 14 bases match TRBD2. The CDR3 contains 15 residues. The ends lost 7 bases at V and 5 bases at J; junction bases unmatched: 4. Germline CDR1 reads SNHLY; CDR2 reads FYNNEI. CDR3 residues: CASTPTSGGDNEQFF. CDR3 DNA: TGTGCCAGCACCCCGACTAGCGGGGGGGACAATGAGCAGTTCTTC.

In this sample, this clone turned up once. The rearrangement uses TRBV29-1 and TRBJ1-4, with 8 positions matching TRBD1. Germline V CDR1 and CDR2: SQVTM, ANQGSEA. The CDR3 runs 13 residues. V dropped 6 bases and J dropped 7; count of bases not matched to a gene: 7. The DNA for the CDR3 is TGCAGCGTCAAAACCGACAGGGGTGAAAAACTGTTTTTT. This sequence encodes CSVKTDRGEKLFF.

The rearrangement uses TRBV13 and TRBJ1-2; no reliable D call. CDR3 length: 12 residues. Looked up from germline, CDR1 is PRHDT and CDR2 is FYEKMQ (reference sequence). Trimming removed 6 bases at V and 4 bases at J, with 9 bases between. The CDR3 DNA reads as TGTGCCAGCAGTTCCTACCGCTATGGCTACACCTTC. Its translation: CASSSYRYGYTF.

The chain is built from TRBV5-1 and TRBJ1-2; D not resolved. There are 13 residues in the CDR3. Per the germline V gene, CDR1 is SGHRS and CDR2 is YFSETQ. Trimming stripped 1 base from V and 3 bases from J, with 7 bases between. The CDR3: CASSLTVDYGYTF. The DNA for the CDR3 is TGCGCCAGCAGCTTGACAGTGGACTATGGCTACACCTTC.

This clone appeared a few times. V and J are TRBV29-1 and TRBJ1-1; possibly TRBD1 for D (5 bases). CDR1 is SQVTM, CDR2 ANQGSEA, per germline. The CDR3 has 13 residues. V was clipped by 8 bases and J by 4 bases, with 17 bases between them. The CDR3 nucleotides are TGCAGCTCCAAGGGCAGGGAAGGCACTGAAGCTTTCTTT. Encoded protein: CSSKGREGTEAFF.

The chain uses TRBV11-2 and TRBJ2-2, with a possible D match to TRBD1 (6 bases). Germline values: CDR1 SGHAT, CDR2 FQNNGV. The CDR3 sequence is 17 residues long. V lost 1 base and J lost 4, with 16 bases in between. For the CDR3, the DNA is TGTGCCAGCAGCTTAGTTAGGGCAGGGGCGGCCACCGGGGAGCTGTTTTTT. This sequence encodes CASSLVRAGAATGELFF.

The J gene is TRBJ2-2, the V gene TRBV7-6, with TRBD1 as a possible D gene (6 bases). From germline, CDR1 is SGHVS and CDR2 FNYEAQ. V was shortened by 4 bases and J by 4 bases, with 13 bases between the two germline ends. The CDR3 contains 15 residues. DNA of the CDR3: TGTGCCAGCAGCTCGTCGGCAGGGGCCACCGGGGAGCTGTTTTTT. Protein: CASSSSAGATGELFF.

The sample holds a few counts of this clone. V and J are TRBV6-1 and TRBJ2-1; TRBD2 might be the D (5 bases). The V end lost 7 bases, the J end lost 6 bases, and 13 bases lay between the germline ends. Germline V gene lookup returns CDR1 MNHNS and CDR2 SASEGT. CDR3 length: 13 residues. The DNA for the CDR3 is TGTGCCAGCAATTCACTAGGGCTCAATGAGCAGTTCTTC. Translation gives CASNSLGLNEQFF.